Below, one T cell receptor beta chain is given with its context. Its antigen is undetermined. Time point reported: baseline, week 1 (first vaccination visit). The treatment was: pre-vaccination baseline after standard-of-care therapy. V shed 1 base and J 5 bases; nucleotides not matched to a gene: 6. The CDR3 is made up of 15 amino acids. The germline V gene encodes CDR1 MGHRA and CDR2 YSYEKL. This sample is drawn from a study of a mutant IDH1 vaccine in newly diagnosed glioma. Across the study: Patients were pretreated with radiotherapy, temozolomide, or both, mostly both. Findings of the study overall: Immune responses induced by the vaccine were seen in roughly 93% of patients, spanning multiple MHC alleles. Pseudoprogression appeared unlinked to shifts in leading peripheral T cell clonotypes.

This table comes from immunoSEQ multiplex PCR, and its TCRdb copy is limited to in-frame clones, with some not included. The sample has approximately 70,000 clones, around 79% seen once; the top ten hold about 7.5%. This rearrangement joins TRBV4-1 to TRBJ2-5, with 8 bases that match TRBD2. This TCR was recovered from a man aged 45-65 years with glioma. The sequences come from PBMCs, collected from a glioma patient treated with radiotherapy, temozolomide or both. The CDR3 DNA reads as TGCGCCAGCAGCCAAGCCGGGGGGGCCGGGGAGACCCAGTACTTC. It is translated as CASSQAGGAGETQYF.